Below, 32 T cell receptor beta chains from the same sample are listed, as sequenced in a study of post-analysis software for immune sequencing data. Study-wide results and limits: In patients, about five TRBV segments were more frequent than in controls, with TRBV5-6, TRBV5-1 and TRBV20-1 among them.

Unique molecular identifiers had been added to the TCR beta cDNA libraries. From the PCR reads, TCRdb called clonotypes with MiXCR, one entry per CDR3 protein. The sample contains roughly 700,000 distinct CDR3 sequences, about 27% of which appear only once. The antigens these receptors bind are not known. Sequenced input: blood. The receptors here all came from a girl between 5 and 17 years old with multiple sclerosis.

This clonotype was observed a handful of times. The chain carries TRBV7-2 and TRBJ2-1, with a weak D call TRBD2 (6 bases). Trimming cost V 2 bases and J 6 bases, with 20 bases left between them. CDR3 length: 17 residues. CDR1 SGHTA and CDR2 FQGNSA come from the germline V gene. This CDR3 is CASSLSWGVAAPNEQFF. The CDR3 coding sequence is TGTGCCAGCAGCTTAAGTTGGGGGGTAGCGGCCCCCAATGAGCAGTTCTTC.

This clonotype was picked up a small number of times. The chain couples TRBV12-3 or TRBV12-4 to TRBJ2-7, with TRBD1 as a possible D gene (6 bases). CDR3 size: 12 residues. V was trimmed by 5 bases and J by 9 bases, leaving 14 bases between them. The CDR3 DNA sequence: TGTGCCAGCAGTGCGCAGGGGATCGTGCAGTACTTC. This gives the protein CASSAQGIVQYF.

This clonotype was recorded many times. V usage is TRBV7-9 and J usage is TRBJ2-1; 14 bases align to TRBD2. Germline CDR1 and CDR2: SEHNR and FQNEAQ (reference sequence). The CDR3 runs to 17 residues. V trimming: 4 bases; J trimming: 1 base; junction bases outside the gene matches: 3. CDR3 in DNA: TGTGCCAGCAGCTCCCGACTAGCGGGAGGGTCCTACAATGAGCAGTTCTTC. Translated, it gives CASSSRLAGGSYNEQFF.

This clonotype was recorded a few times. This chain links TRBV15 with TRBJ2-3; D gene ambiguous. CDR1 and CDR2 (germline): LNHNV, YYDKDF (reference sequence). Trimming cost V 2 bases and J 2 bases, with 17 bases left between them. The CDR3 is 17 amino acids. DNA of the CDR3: TGTGCCACCAGCAGACCTCTATTTTTACTGAACACAGATACGCAGTATTTT. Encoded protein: CATSRPLFLLNTDTQYF.

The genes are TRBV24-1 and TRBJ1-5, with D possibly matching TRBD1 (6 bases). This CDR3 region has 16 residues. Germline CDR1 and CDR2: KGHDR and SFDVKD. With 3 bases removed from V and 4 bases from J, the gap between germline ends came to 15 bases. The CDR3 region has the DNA TGTGCCACCAGTGATGCACCAGGGGCCAGGAATCAGCCCCAGCATTTT. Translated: CATSDAPGARNQPQHF.

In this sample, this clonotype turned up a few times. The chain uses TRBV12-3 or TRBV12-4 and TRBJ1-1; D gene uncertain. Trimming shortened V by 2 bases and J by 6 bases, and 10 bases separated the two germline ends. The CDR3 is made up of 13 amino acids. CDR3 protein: CASSLTDFAEAFF. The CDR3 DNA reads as TGTGCCAGCAGTTTAACAGATTTCGCTGAAGCTTTCTTT.

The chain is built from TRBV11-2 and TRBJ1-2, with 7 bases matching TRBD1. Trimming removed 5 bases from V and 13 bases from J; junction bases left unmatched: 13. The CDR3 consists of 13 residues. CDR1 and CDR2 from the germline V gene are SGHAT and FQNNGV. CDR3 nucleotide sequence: TGTGCCAGCAGCCACGGGCCTAGACAGGGTGCCACCTTC. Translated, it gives CASSHGPRQGATF.

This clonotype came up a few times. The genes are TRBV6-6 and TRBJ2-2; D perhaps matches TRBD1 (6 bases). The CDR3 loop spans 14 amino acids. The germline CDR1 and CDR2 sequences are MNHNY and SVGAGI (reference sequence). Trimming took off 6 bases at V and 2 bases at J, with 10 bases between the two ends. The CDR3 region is CASRRTENTGELFF. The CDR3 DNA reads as TGTGCCAGCAGACGGACAGAAAACACCGGGGAGCTGTTTTTT.

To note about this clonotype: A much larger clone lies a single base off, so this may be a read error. CDR3 DNA: TGTGCCAGCAGCTTAGACGTCAATCAGCCCCAGCATTTT. Protein product: CASSLDVNQPQHF. The chain carries TRBV7-6 and TRBJ1-5, with unresolved D. The CDR3 is 13 residues long. Germline-derived CDR1 and CDR2 are SGHVS and FNYEAQ. V dropped 1 base and J dropped 3 bases, with 4 bases sitting between them.

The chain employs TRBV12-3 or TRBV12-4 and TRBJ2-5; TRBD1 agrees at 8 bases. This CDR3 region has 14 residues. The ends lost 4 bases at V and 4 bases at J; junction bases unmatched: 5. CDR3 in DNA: TGTGCCAGCAGTTGGGACAGGACGGGAGAGACCCAGTACTTC. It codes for CASSWDRTGETQYF.

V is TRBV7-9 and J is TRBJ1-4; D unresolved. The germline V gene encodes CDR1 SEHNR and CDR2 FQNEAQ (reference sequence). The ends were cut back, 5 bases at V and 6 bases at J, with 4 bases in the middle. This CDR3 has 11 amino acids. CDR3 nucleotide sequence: TGTGCCAGCAGCGATGATGAAAAACTGTTTTTT. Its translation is CASSDDEKLFF.

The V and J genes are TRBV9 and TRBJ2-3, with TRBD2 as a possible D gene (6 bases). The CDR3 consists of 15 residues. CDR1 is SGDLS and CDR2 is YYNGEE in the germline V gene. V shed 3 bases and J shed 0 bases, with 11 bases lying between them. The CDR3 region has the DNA TGTGCCAGCAGCGGGAGCGGGTTTAGCACAGATACGCAGTATTTT. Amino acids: CASSGSGFSTDTQYF.

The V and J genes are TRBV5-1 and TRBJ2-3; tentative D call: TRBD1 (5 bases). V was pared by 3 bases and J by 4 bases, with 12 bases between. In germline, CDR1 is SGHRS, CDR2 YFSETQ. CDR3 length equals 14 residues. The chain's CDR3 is CASSSVEGADTQYF. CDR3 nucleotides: TGCGCCAGCAGCTCCGTGGAAGGGGCAGATACGCAGTATTTT.

CDR3 loop: CASSSTDNSPLHF. CDR3 sequence (DNA): TGCGCCAGCAGCTCGACAGATAATTCACCCCTCCACTTT. The J gene is TRBJ1-6, the V gene TRBV5-1, with D possibly being TRBD1 (5 bases). The V gene's germline CDR1 is SGHRS and CDR2 YFSETQ. The CDR3 spans 13 residues. V lost 3 bases, J lost 5 bases, and 6 bases lay in between.

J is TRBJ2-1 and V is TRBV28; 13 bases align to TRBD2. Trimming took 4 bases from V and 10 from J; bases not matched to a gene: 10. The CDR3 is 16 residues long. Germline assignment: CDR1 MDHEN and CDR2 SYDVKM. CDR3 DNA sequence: TGTGCCAGCAGTTCCACCGGGACTAGCGGGAAGGACGAGCAGTTCTTC. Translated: CASSSTGTSGKDEQFF. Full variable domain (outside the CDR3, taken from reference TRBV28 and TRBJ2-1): DVKVTQSSRYLVKRTGEKVFLECVQDMDHENMFWYRQDPGLGLRLIYFSYDVKMKEKGDIPEGYSVSREKKERFSLILESASTNQTSMYLCASSSTGTSGKDEQFFGPGTRLTVL.

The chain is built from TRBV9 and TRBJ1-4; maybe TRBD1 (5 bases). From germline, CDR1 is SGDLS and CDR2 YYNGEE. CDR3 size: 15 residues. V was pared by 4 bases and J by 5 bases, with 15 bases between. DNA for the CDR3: TGTGCCAGCAGCCCAGGACGGGGCTTAAATGAAAAACTGTTTTTT. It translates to CASSPGRGLNEKLFF.

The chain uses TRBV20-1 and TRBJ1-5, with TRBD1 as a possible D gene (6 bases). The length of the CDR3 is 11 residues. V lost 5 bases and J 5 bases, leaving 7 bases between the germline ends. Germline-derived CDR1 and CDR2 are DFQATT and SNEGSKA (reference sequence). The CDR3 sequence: CSARTDQPQHF. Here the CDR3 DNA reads TGCAGTGCTCGGACAGATCAGCCCCAGCATTTT.

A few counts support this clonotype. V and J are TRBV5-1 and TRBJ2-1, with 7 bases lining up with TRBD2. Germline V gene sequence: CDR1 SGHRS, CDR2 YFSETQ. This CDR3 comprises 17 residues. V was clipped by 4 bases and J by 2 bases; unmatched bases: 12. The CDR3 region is CASSRNPGLGTYNEQFF. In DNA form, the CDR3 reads TGCGCCAGCAGCCGTAACCCCGGACTAGGGACCTACAATGAGCAGTTCTTC. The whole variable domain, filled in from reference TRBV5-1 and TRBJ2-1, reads KAGVTQTPRYLIKTRGQQVTLSCSPISGHRSVSWYQQTPGQGLQFLFEYFSETQRNKGNFPGRFSGRQFSNSRSEMNVSTLELGDSALYLCASSRNPGLGTYNEQFFGPGTRLTVL.

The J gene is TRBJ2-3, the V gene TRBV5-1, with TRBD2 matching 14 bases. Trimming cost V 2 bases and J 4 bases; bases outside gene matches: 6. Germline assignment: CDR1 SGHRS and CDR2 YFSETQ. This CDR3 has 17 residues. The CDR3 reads CASSFGLAGGMADTQYF. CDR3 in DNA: TGCGCCAGCAGCTTCGGACTAGCGGGGGGTATGGCAGATACGCAGTATTTT.

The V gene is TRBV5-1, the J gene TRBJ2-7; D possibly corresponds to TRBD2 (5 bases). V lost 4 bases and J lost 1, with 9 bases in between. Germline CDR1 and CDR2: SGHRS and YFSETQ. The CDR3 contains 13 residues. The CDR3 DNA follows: TGCGCCAGCAGCCATACTAGTTCCTACGAGCAGTACTTC. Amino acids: CASSHTSSYEQYF.

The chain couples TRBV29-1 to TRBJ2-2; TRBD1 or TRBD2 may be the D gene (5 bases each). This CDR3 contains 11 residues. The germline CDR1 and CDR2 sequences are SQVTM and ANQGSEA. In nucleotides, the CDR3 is TGCGGGACGGCGAACACCGGGGAGCTGTTTTTT. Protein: CGTANTGELFF.

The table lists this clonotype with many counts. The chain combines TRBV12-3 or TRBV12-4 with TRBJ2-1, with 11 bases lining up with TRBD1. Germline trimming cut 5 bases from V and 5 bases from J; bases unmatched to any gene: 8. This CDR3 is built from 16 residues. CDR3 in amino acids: CASSERTGGGNNEQFF. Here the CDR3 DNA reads TGTGCCAGCAGTGAGAGGACAGGGGGCGGGAACAATGAGCAGTTCTTC.

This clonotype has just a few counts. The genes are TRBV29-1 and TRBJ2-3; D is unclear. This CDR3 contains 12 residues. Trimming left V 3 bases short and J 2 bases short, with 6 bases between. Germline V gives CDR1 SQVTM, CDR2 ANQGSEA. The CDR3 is CSVERFTDTQYF. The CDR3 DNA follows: TGCAGCGTTGAGAGGTTCACAGATACGCAGTATTTT.

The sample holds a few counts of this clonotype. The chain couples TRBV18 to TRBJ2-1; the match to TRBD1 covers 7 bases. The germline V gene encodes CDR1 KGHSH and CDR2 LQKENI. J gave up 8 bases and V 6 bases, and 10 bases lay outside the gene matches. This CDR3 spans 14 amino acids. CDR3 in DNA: TGTGCCAGCTCCCCGAGGGGGCTCCAGGATGAGCAGTTCTTC. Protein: CASSPRGLQDEQFF.

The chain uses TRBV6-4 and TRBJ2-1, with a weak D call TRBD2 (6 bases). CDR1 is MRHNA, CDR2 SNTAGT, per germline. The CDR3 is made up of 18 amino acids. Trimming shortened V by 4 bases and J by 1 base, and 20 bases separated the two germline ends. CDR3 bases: TGTGCCAGCAGTGCCCGGGGATTGCCGGGGAGGTCCTACAATGAGCAGTTCTTC. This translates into CASSARGLPGRSYNEQFF.

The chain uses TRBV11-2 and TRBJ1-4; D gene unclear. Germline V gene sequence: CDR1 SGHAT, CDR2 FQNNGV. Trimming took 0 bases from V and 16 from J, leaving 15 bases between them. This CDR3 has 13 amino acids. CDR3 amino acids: CASSLDRTAERFF. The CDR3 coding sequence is TGTGCCAGCAGCTTAGATCGGACGGCGGAGCGGTTTTTT.

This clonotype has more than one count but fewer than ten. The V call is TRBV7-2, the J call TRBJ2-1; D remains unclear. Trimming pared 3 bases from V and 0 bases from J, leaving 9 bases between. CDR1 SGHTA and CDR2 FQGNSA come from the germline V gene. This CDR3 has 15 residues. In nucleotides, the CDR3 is TGTGCCAGCAGCTTTCTCCAGAGCTCCTACAATGAGCAGTTCTTC. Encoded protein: CASSFLQSSYNEQFF.

CDR3 sequence: CASRTQGNYGYTF. CDR3 coding DNA: TGTGCCAGCAGGACCCAGGGGAACTATGGCTACACCTTC. The chain uses TRBV6-5 and TRBJ1-2; the D gene is possibly TRBD1 (6 bases). The V end lost 6 bases, the J end lost 2 bases, and 10 bases lay between the germline ends. This CDR3 has 13 residues. Germline V gene sequence: CDR1 MNHEY, CDR2 SVGAGI.

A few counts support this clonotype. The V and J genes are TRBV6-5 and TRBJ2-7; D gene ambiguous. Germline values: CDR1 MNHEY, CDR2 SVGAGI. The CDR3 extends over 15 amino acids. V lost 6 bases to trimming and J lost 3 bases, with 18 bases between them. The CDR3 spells CASRRQSGGIYEQYF. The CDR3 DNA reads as TGTGCCAGCAGACGACAATCGGGCGGAATCTACGAGCAGTACTTC.

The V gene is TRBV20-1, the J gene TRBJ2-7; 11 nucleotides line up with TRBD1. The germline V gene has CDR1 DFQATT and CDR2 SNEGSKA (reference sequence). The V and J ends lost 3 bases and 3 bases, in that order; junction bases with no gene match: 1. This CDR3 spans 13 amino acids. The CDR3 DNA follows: TGCAGTGCTAGGGACAGGGGGCACTACGAGCAGTACTTC. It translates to CSARDRGHYEQYF.

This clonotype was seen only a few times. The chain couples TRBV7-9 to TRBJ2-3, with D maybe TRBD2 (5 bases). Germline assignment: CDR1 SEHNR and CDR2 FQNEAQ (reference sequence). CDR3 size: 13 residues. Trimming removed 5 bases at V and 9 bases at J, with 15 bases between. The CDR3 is CASSDRGAGTQYF. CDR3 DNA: TGTGCCAGCAGCGACCGGGGAGCCGGCACGCAGTATTTT.

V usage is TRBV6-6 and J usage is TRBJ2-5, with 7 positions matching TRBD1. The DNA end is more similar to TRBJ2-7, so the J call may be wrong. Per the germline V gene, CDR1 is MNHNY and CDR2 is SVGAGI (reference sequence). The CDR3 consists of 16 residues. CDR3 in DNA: TGTGCCAGCAGAAACGCTCAACAGGGGCAAGGGTACGAGCAGTACTTC. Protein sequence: CASRNAQQGQGYEQYF.